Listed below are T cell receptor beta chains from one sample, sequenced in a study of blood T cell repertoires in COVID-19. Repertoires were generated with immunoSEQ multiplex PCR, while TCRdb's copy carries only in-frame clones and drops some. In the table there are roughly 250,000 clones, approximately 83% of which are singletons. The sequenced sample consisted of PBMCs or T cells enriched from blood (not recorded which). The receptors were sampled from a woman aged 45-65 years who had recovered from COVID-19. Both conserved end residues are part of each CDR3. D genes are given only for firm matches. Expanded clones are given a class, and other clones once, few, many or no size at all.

CASSSTSSGRADEQYF	TRBV7-9	TRBJ2-7	once	TRBD2
CATSDAGTGAFEAFF	TRBV24-1	TRBJ1-1	few	TRBD1
CASSSPGQGSNEQFF	TRBV28	TRBJ2-1	.	TRBD1
CASGRDSRVDTQYF	TRBV12-5	TRBJ2-3	.	TRBD1
CASRDQTGRTEAFF	TRBV5-1	TRBJ1-1	.	TRBD1
CASSFRVAEKLFF	TRBV28	TRBJ1-4	few	.
CATSGTGLGVTEAFF	TRBV15	TRBJ1-1	.	TRBD1
CASNVGNTGYTEAFF	TRBV5-1	TRBJ1-1	.	.
CASSIGTGVLFSDTQYF	TRBV19	TRBJ2-3	few	TRBD1
CASSFFGTGANNQPQHF	TRBV28	TRBJ1-5	few	TRBD1
CASRDSLMPLHF	TRBV2	TRBJ1-6	.	.
CASTTTWAGQIDGYTF	TRBV19	TRBJ1-2	.	.
CASSGKGVGSPLHF	TRBV5-1	TRBJ1-6	few	.
CASSSIRTGGSYEQYF	TRBV7-9	TRBJ2-7	few	TRBD1
CASSGTSGGEQFF	TRBV2	TRBJ2-1	.	TRBD2
CASSFGLAGIGTYEQYF	TRBV5-6	TRBJ2-7	few	TRBD2